This record looks at one T cell receptor (beta chain) sequence and its context. Its antigen is unidentified. The data belong to a study of T cells after posttransplantation cyclophosphamide. Findings of the study overall: Tissue-infiltrating T cells from skin or gut overlapped little with blood T cells. Donor CD8+ memory clones often dominated recipient blood repertoires at later times. Recipient CMV seropositivity and CMV reactivation strongly tracked TRB clonality.

Germline V gives CDR1 LNHDA, CDR2 SQIVND (reference sequence). This CDR3 spans 15 amino acids. V shed 5 bases and J shed 0 bases, with 11 bases lying between them. Cells defined as naive were viable CD3+CD4+ or CD3+CD8+ and CCR7+CD45RA+CD45RO-CD95-CD27+CD28+. TCRdb keeps only in-frame clones here, not all; method: immunoSEQ multiplex PCR. The sample consists of tens of thousands of clones, 95% to 98% of them appearing once. This sequence was found in a man in his forties or fifties in good health, CMV-negative, and a related stem cell transplant donor. The specimen sequenced was naive CD4+ T cells sorted from PBMCs. This sequence joins TRBV19 and TRBJ2-4; D is ambiguous. The CDR3 protein is CASSPIQVAKNIQYF. Here the CDR3 DNA reads TGTGCCAGTAGTCCCATCCAGGTAGCCAAAAACATTCAGTACTTC.